This T cell receptor (beta chain) was identified in a study of shared clonotypes between healthy human individuals. Into CD45RA+ naive and CD45RA-negative memory subsets, the CD4+ cells were split. Only in-frame clones appear in the TCRdb table, and some are missing; sequencing was by immunoSEQ multiplex PCR. The sample contains 800,000 to 1,200,000 clones, approximately 80% of which appear only once. CDR1 MNHEY and CDR2 SVGAGI come from the germline V gene. The CDR3 loop spans 12 amino acids. The junction had 1 base not matched to a gene; V was cut back by 6 bases and J by 5 bases. Sequencing used memory CD4+ T cells from PBMCs. Subset in this sample: CD45RA-negative fraction. The clonotype comes from a man aged 18-30 years in good health. Some clones in this sample may be carry-over from other donors' samples. The gene calls are TRBV6-5 and TRBJ1-5, with 7 nucleotides matching TRBD1. The CDR3 DNA is TGTGCCAGCAGGACAGGGTATCAGCCCCAGCATTTT. This sequence encodes CASRTGYQPQHF.